Each of the 27 T cell receptor beta chains below was sequenced from the same sample in a study of T-cell memory formation after mild COVID-19. TCRdb recomputed calls from the 5' RACE reads with MiXCR, one row per CDR3 protein. Of around 150,000 distinct CDR3 sequences listed, about 14% are singletons. What was sequenced was PBMCs or a T cell subset sorted from them (not recorded which). The receptors here all came from an adult woman who had mild COVID-19 (a few samples of this study predate the infection). Cell type and time point are not known.

This clonotype was seen a few times. CDR3 nucleotide sequence: TGTGCCAGTACCGTAGGGGTTTTCAGCACCGGGGAGCTGTTTTTT. Its protein is CASTVGVFSTGELFF. The chain combines TRBV19 with TRBJ2-2, with D possibly being TRBD1 (5 bases). The V end lost 7 bases, the J end lost 4 bases, and 16 bases lay between the germline ends. Germline-derived CDR1 and CDR2 are LNHDA and SQIVND (reference sequence). The length of the CDR3 is 15 residues. Based on the CDR3 plus reference TRBV19 and TRBJ2-2, the full variable domain is DGGITQSPKYLFRKEGQNVTLSCEQNLNHDAMYWYRQDPGQGLRLIYYSQIVNDFQKGDIAEGYSVSREKKESFPLTVTSAQKNPTAFYLCASTVGVFSTGELFFGEGSRLTVL.

This clonotype was picked up a small number of times. The germline gene is not matched at one end of the junction; a read error may be the cause. This chain joins TRBV14 and TRBJ1-1; no clear D. The CDR3 is 12 residues long. Germline loops: CDR1 SGHDN, CDR2 FVKESK. CDR3: CASSHPRGARVF. In DNA, the CDR3 is TGTGCCAGCAGCCACCCCCGGGGTGCTCGAGTCTTT.

This clonotype has a handful of counts. The V and J genes are TRBV5-1 and TRBJ2-7, with 8 positions matching TRBD1. This CDR3 comprises 15 residues. From germline, CDR1 is SGHRS and CDR2 YFSETQ. V shed 0 bases, J shed 4 bases, and the junction held 6 bases outside the gene matches. The CDR3: CASSLETGASYEQYF. CDR3 DNA: TGCGCCAGCAGCTTGGAGACAGGGGCGTCATACGAGCAGTACTTC.

This clonotype has more than one count but fewer than ten. The genes are TRBV20-1 and TRBJ1-2, with D tentatively TRBD1 (5 bases). With 5 bases removed from V and 1 base from J, the gap between germline ends came to 8 bases. Germline lookup yields CDR1 DFQATT and CDR2 SNEGSKA (reference sequence). This CDR3 comprises 12 residues. The DNA of the CDR3 is TGCAGTGCTCCAGGGATTAACTATGGCTACACCTTC. It encodes CSAPGINYGYTF.

This sequence joins TRBV12-3 or TRBV12-4 and TRBJ2-3, with 9 positions matching TRBD2. This CDR3 is built from 17 residues. After removal of 6 bases from V and 2 bases from J, the junction contained 12 bases not matched to a gene. CDR3 in amino acids: CASSSREGESPTDTQYF. The CDR3 nucleotides are TGTGCCAGCAGCTCGCGGGAGGGGGAGAGCCCCACAGATACGCAGTATTTT.

This clonotype was picked up a small number of times. The gene calls are TRBV29-1 and TRBJ1-2; no firm D call. The CDR3 extends over 11 amino acids. Per germline, CDR1 SQVTM and CDR2 ANQGSEA. Trimming shortened V by 3 bases and J by 8 bases, and 10 bases separated the two germline ends. The DNA of the CDR3 is TGCAGCGTTGATATAGGGCCCGGCTACACCTTC. As protein: CSVDIGPGYTF.

The V gene is TRBV11-2, the J gene TRBJ2-3; 7 bases map to TRBD1. CDR3 length equals 16 residues. Losses at the gene ends were 1 base for V and 2 bases for J; bases not matched to a gene: 6. Germline V CDR1 and CDR2: SGHAT, FQNNGV. This CDR3 is CASSLGIQGPTDTQYF. The CDR3 nucleotides read TGTGCCAGCAGCTTAGGTATACAGGGGCCCACAGATACGCAGTATTTT.

There are a few counts of this clonotype. V and J are TRBV20-1 and TRBJ2-7; D is uncertain. V was cut by 4 bases and J by 2 bases, with 6 bases left in between. Germline CDR1 and CDR2: DFQATT and SNEGSKA (reference sequence). The CDR3 has 11 residues. In nucleotides, the CDR3 is TGCAGTGCTATCCCCACCTACGAGCAGTACTTC. The encoded protein is CSAIPTYEQYF.

The CDR3 nucleotides are TGTGCCAGCAGCTTTCCCTCCGGGGGAGGTCTATACGAGCAGTACTTC. Translation gives CASSFPSGGGLYEQYF. This chain connects TRBV7-2 to TRBJ2-7, with D possibly matching TRBD2 (6 bases). The CDR3 covers 16 residues. Germline V gene sequence: CDR1 SGHTA, CDR2 FQGNSA. The V end lost 3 bases, the J end lost 4 bases, and 19 bases lay between the germline ends.

The gene calls are TRBV4-3 and TRBJ2-1, with 7 nucleotides matching TRBD1. Per germline, CDR1 LGHNA and CDR2 YSLEER. The J segment lost 9 bases and the V segment lost 0 bases, leaving 8 bases of the junction unmatched. The length of the CDR3 is 15 residues. The CDR3 nucleotides read TGCGCCAGCAGCCAAGAACTCAGGGGGAATGCTGAGCAGTTCTTC. As protein: CASSQELRGNAEQFF.

This clonotype has ten or more counts. This chain links TRBV6-6 with TRBJ2-7; D possibly uses TRBD1 or TRBD2 (5 bases each). CDR1 is MNHNY, CDR2 SVGAGI, per germline (reference sequence). The CDR3 has 15 residues. The V gene lost 5 bases and the J gene lost 1 base, with 15 bases spanning the gap. CDR3 nucleotides: TGTGCCAGCAGTAGGATCCGGGACGGATCCTACGAGCAGTACTTC. This sequence encodes CASSRIRDGSYEQYF.

This chain joins TRBV5-1 and TRBJ2-7, with 7 bases that match TRBD1. This CDR3 is built from 15 residues. J lost 5 bases, V lost 3 bases, and 11 bases had no gene match. The germline CDR1 and CDR2 sequences are SGHRS and YFSETQ. The CDR3 reads CASSWGTASTDEQYF. CDR3 DNA sequence: TGCGCCAGCAGCTGGGGGACAGCCAGCACGGACGAGCAGTACTTC.

This clonotype has just a few counts. This chain joins TRBV12-3 or TRBV12-4 and TRBJ2-5; 8 bases line up with TRBD2. CDR3 length equals 19 residues. Trimming took 4 bases from V and 2 from J; bases not matched to a gene: 18. The CDR3 bases are TGTGCCAGCAGTTCGCCCGGATTGACCGGCGGGGGGTCACAAGAGACCCAGTACTTC. It yields the protein CASSSPGLTGGGSQETQYF.

This clonotype was observed a few times. The CDR3 nucleotides are TGCGCCAGCAGCCTCCGGGACTGGCCCATCAATGAGCAGTTCTTC. Translation gives CASSLRDWPINEQFF. The chain employs TRBV5-1 and TRBJ2-1; maybe TRBD2 (6 bases). This CDR3 has 15 residues. CDR1 and CDR2 from the germline V gene are SGHRS and YFSETQ. V dropped 4 bases and J dropped 6 bases, with 17 bases sitting between them.

In this sample, this clonotype turned up a few times. CDR3 coding DNA: TGTGCCAGCAGCCAGCCGGGACACAATGAGCAGTTCTTC. Translated, it gives CASSQPGHNEQFF. This chain links TRBV7-9 with TRBJ2-1; D might be TRBD1 or TRBD2, each matching 5 bases. Germline-derived CDR1 and CDR2 are SEHNR and FQNEAQ (reference sequence). The V end was cut by 5 bases, the J end by 5 bases, with 10 bases between. The CDR3 length is 13 residues.

J is TRBJ2-1 and V is TRBV19, with unresolved D. V shed 3 bases and J shed 8 bases, with 11 bases lying between them. The germline gives CDR1 LNHDA, CDR2 SQIVND (reference sequence). The CDR3 is made up of 13 amino acids. The CDR3: CASSMSEAHEQFF. DNA for the CDR3: TGTGCCAGTAGTATGTCAGAAGCCCATGAGCAGTTCTTC.

The gene calls are TRBV14 and TRBJ2-1, with a possible D match to TRBD1 (6 bases). Per the germline V gene, CDR1 is SGHDN and CDR2 is FVKESK. The CDR3 consists of 15 residues. The V end was cut by 0 bases, the J end by 7 bases, with 13 bases between. As DNA, the CDR3 is TGTGCCAGCAGCCAAGATAGGACAGCTGGGAATGAGCAGTTCTTC. Its protein product is CASSQDRTAGNEQFF.

This clonotype has just a few counts. The chain couples TRBV7-2 to TRBJ2-1; perhaps TRBD1 as D (6 bases). Germline CDR1 SGHTA, CDR2 FQGNSA. There are 14 residues in the CDR3. Trimming shortened V by 1 base and J by 9 bases, and 13 bases separated the two germline ends. As DNA, the CDR3 is TGTGCCAGCAGCTTAGACCGGACAGCAACTGAGCAGTTCTTC. Its translation: CASSLDRTATEQFF.

V and J are TRBV11-1 and TRBJ2-1, with 10 bases lining up with TRBD2. J was trimmed by 6 bases and V by 2 bases; bases with no gene match: 4. Germline V gives CDR1 SGHAT, CDR2 FQDESV (reference sequence). The CDR3 contains 15 residues. The CDR3 spells CASSLTLAGVNEQFF. The CDR3 region has the DNA TGTGCCAGCAGCTTAACGCTAGCGGGAGTCAATGAGCAGTTCTTC.

This clonotype was picked up a small number of times. The chain carries TRBV27 and TRBJ2-4; 7 nucleotides match TRBD1. CDR3 length equals 15 residues. Losses at the gene ends were 6 bases for V and 3 bases for J; bases not matched to a gene: 8. Germline V CDR1 and CDR2: MNHEY, SMNVEV (reference sequence). CDR3: CASRAGTVGKNIQYF. CDR3 bases: TGTGCCAGCAGAGCCGGGACAGTGGGCAAAAACATTCAGTACTTC.

Only a few counts were recorded for this clonotype. This rearrangement joins TRBV6-5 to TRBJ1-1; D unresolved. Per the germline V gene, CDR1 is MNHEY and CDR2 is SVGAGI. V was shortened by 5 bases and J by 1 base, with 8 bases between the two germline ends. The CDR3 runs 13 residues. CDR3 DNA: TGTGCCAGCAGTCAGGCACAGAACACTGAAGCTTTCTTT. Its translation is CASSQAQNTEAFF.

A few counts support this clonotype. V is TRBV6-6 and J is TRBJ2-1, with D perhaps given as TRBD1 or TRBD2 (5 bases each). CDR3 length equals 13 residues. V lost 2 bases and J lost 5, with 7 bases in between. In germline, CDR1 is MNHNY, CDR2 SVGAGI (reference sequence). The CDR3 DNA sequence: TGTGCCAGCAGTTACATGGGGGACAATGAGCAGTTCTTC. It encodes CASSYMGDNEQFF.

This clonotype has just a few counts. The chain links TRBV6-5 to TRBJ1-1, with 9 bases aligning to TRBD1. The length of the CDR3 is 14 residues. V was clipped by 7 bases and J by 8 bases; unmatched bases: 11. The germline V gene encodes CDR1 MNHEY and CDR2 SVGAGI. The CDR3 DNA reads TGTGCCAGCACCCCCCTTGTGGGGACAGGGGAAGCTTTCTTT. Its translation is CASTPLVGTGEAFF.

The CDR3 loop reads CASSPAASGSPEQFF. The CDR3 nucleotides read TGTGCCAGCAGCCCGGCAGCTAGCGGGAGTCCTGAGCAGTTCTTC. The V gene is TRBV7-2, the J gene TRBJ2-1, with 10 positions matching TRBD2. V lost 5 bases and J lost 9; bases outside the gene matches: 10. Germline assignment: CDR1 SGHTA and CDR2 FQGNSA. This CDR3 spans 15 amino acids. The full variable domain, completed using reference TRBV7-2 and TRBJ2-1, is GAGVSQSPSNKVTEKGKDVELRCDPISGHTALYWYRQSLGQGLEFLIYFQGNSAPDKSGLPSDRFSAERTGGSVSTLTIQRTQQEDSAVYLCASSPAASGSPEQFFGPGTRLTVL.

This clonotype has a handful of counts. The rearrangement uses TRBV5-1 and TRBJ2-7; TRBD2 aligns across 7 bases. CDR1 and CDR2 from the germline V gene are SGHRS and YFSETQ. Losses at the gene ends were 2 bases for V and 5 bases for J; bases not matched to a gene: 1. This CDR3 comprises 12 residues. The CDR3 DNA sequence: TGCGCCAGCAGCTTTGGACTAGACGAGCAGTACTTC. This encodes CASSFGLDEQYF.

The chain has TRBV6-2 or TRBV6-3 and TRBJ2-1, with unresolved D. Germline CDR1 reads MNHEY; CDR2 reads SVGEGT. V gave up 8 bases and J gave up 5 bases, with 7 bases separating them. This CDR3 is built from 11 residues. The CDR3 DNA follows: TGTGCCAGCCAAGAAGACAATGAGCAGTTCTTC. Translating it yields CASQEDNEQFF.

V usage is TRBV2 and J usage is TRBJ1-1; TRBD1 might be the D (5 bases). This CDR3 region has 12 residues. Germline V gives CDR1 SNHLY, CDR2 FYNNEI. V lost 7 bases and J lost 4, with 10 bases in between. The chain's CDR3 is CASIGVGTEAFF. The CDR3 nucleotides are TGTGCCAGCATAGGGGTTGGCACTGAAGCTTTCTTT.